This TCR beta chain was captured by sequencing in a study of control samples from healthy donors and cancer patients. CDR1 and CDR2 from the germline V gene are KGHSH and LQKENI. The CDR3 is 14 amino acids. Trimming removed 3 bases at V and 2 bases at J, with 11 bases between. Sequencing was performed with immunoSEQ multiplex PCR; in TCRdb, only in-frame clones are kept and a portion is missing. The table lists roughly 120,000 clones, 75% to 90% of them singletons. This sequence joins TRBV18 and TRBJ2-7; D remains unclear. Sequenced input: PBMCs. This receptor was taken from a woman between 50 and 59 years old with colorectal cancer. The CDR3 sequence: CASSPSFGAYEQYF. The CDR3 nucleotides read TGTGCCAGCTCACCCTCCTTCGGTGCCTACGAGCAGTACTTC.